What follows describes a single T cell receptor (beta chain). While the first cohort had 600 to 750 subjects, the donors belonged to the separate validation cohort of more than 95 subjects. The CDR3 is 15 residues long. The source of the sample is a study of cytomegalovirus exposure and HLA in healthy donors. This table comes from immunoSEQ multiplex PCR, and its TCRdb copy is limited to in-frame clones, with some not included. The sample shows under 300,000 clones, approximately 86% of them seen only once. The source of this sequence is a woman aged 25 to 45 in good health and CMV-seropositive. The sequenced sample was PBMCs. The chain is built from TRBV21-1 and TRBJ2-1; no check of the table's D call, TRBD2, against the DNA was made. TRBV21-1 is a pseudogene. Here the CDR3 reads CASTNEGRRNNEQFF. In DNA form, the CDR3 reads TGTGCCAGCACTAATGAGGGAAGGCGGAACAATGAGCAGTTCTTC.